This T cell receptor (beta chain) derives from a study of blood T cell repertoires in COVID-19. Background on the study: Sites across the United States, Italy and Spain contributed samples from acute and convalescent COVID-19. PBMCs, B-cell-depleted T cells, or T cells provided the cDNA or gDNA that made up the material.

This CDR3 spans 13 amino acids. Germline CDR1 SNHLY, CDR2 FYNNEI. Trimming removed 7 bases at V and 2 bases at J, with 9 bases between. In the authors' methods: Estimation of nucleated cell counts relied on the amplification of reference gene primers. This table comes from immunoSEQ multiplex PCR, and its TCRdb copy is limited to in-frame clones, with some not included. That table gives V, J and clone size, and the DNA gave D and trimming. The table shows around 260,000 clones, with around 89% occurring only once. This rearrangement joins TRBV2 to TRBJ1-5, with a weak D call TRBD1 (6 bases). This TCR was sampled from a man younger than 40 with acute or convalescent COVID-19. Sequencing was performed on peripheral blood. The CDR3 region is CASTGGGNQPQHF. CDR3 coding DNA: TGTGCCAGCACGGGGGGCGGCAATCAGCCCCAGCATTTT.